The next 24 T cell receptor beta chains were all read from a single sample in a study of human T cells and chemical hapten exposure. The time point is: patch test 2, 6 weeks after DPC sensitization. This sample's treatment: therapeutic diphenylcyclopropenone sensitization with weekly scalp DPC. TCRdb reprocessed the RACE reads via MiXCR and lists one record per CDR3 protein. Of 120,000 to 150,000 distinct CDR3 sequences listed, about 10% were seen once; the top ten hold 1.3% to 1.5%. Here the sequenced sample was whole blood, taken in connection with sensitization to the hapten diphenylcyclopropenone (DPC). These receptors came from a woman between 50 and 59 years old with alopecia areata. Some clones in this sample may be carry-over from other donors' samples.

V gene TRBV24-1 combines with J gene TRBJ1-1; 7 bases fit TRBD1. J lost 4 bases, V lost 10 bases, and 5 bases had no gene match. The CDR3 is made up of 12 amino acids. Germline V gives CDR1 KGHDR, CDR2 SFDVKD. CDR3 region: CATSGQFTEAFF. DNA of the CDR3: TGTGCCACTTCGGGACAGTTCACTGAAGCTTTCTTT.

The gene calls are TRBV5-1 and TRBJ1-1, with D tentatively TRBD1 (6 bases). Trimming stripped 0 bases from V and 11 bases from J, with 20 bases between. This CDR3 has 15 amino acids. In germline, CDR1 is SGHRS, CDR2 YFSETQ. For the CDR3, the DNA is TGCGCCAGCAGCTTGGCTTCTGGGACACCCGGATTCGCTTTCTTT. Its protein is CASSLASGTPGFAFF.

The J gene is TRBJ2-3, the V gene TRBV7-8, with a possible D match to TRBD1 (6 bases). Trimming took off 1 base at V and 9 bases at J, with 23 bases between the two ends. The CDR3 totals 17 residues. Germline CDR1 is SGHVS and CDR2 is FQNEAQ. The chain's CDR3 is CASSLGWADLHRETQYF. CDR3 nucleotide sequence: TGTGCCAGCAGCTTAGGGTGGGCAGACCTCCACAGGGAAACGCAGTATTTT.

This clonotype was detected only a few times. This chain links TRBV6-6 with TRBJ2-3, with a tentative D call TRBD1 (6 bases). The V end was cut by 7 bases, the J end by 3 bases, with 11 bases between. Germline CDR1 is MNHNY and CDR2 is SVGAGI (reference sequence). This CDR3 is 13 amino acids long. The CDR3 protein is CASNRDGTDTQYF. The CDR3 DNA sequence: TGTGCCAGCAACAGGGATGGGACAGATACGCAGTATTTT.

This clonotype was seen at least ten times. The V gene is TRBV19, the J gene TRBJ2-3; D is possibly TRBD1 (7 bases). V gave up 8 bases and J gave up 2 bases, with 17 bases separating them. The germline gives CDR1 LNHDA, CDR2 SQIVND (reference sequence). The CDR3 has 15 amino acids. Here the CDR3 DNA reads TGTGCCAGTGTACTTCAGGGGGGTTCCACAGATACGCAGTATTTT. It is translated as CASVLQGGSTDTQYF.

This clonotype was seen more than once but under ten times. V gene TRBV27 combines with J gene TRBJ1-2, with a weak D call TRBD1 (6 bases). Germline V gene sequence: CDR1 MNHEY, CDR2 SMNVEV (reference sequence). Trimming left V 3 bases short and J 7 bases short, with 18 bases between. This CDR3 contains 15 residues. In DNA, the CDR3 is TGTGCCAGCAGTTTTTCGGTCACAGGGTTTCTTGGCTACACCTTC. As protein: CASSFSVTGFLGYTF.

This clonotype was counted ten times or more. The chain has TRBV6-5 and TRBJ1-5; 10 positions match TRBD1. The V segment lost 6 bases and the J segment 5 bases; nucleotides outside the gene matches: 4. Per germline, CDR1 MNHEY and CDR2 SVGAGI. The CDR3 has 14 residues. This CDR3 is CASRRTGGYQPQHF. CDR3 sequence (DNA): TGTGCCAGCAGGCGGACAGGGGGATATCAGCCCCAGCATTTT.

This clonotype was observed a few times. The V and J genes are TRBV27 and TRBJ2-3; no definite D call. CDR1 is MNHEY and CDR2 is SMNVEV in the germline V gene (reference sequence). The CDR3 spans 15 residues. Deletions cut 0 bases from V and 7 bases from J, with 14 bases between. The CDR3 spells CASSLSMERTYTQYF. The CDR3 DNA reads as TGTGCCAGCAGTTTATCGATGGAGCGAACTTATACGCAGTATTTT.

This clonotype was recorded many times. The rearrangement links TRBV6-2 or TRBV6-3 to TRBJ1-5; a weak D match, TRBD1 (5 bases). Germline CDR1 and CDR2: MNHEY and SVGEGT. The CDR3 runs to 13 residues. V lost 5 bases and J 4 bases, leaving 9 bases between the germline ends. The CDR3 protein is CASSRDGNQPQHF. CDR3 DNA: TGTGCCAGCAGTCGGGACGGAAATCAGCCCCAGCATTTT.

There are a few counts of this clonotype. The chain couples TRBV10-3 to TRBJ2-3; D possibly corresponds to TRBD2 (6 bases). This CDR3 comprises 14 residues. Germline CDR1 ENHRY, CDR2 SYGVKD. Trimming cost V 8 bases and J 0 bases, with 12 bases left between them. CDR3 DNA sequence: TGTGCCATCGGCGGGGTCCCCAGCACAGATACGCAGTATTTT. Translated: CAIGGVPSTDTQYF.

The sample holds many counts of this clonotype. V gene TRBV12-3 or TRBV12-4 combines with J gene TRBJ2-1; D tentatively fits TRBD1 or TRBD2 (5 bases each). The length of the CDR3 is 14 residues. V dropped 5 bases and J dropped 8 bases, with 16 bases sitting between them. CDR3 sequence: CASSPSFWGYEQFF. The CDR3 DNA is TGTGCCAGCAGTCCATCCTTCTGGGGGTATGAGCAGTTCTTC.

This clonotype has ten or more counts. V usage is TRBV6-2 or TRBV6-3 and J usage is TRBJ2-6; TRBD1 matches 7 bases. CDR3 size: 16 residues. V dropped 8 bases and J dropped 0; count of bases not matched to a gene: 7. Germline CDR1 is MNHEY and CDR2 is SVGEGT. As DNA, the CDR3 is TGTGCCAGCGGAGGACAGGCGCTCTCTGGGGCCAACGTCCTGACTTTC. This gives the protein CASGGQALSGANVLTF.

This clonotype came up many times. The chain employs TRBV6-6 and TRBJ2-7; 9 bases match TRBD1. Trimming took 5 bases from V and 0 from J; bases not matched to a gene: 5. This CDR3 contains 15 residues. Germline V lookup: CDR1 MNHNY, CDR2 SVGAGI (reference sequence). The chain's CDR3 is CASSPGTGPSYEQYF. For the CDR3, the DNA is TGTGCCAGCAGTCCCGGGACAGGGCCCTCCTACGAGCAGTACTTC.

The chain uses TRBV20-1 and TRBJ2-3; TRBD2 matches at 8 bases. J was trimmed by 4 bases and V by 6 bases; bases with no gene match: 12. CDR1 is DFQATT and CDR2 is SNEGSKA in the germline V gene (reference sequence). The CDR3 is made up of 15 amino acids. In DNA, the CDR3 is TGCAGTGCCACCGACGTGCGGGAGGTGGCAGATACGCAGTATTTT. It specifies CSATDVREVADTQYF.

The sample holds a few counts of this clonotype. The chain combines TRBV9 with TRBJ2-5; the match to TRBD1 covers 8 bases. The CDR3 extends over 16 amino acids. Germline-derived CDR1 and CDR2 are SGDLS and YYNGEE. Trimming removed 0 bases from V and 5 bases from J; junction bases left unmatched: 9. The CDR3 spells CASSVGTGLMEETQYF. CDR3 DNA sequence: TGTGCCAGCAGCGTAGGGACAGGGCTAATGGAGGAGACCCAGTACTTC.

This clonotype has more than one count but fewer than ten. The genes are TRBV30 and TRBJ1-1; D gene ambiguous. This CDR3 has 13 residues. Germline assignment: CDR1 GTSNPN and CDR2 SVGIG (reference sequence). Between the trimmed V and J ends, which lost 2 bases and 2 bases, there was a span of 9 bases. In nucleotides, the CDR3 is TGTGCCTGGAGTAAACAGACTAACACTGAAGCTTTCTTT. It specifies CAWSKQTNTEAFF.

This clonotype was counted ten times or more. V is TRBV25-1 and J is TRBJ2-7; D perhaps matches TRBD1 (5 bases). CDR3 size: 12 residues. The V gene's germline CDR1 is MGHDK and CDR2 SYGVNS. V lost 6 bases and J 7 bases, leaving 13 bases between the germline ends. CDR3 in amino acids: CASRGLGREQYF. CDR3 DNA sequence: TGTGCCAGCAGGGGGCTGGGTCGGGAGCAGTACTTC.

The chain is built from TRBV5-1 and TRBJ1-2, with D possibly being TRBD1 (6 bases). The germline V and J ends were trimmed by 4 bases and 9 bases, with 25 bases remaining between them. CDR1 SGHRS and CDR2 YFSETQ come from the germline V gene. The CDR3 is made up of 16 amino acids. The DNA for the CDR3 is TGCGCCAGCAGCGAAATCTGGACAGTCAGTCCTGGGAGCTACACCTTC. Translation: CASSEIWTVSPGSYTF.

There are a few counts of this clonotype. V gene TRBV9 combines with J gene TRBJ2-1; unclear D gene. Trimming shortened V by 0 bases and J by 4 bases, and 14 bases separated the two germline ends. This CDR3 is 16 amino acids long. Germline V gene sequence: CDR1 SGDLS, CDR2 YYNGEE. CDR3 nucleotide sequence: TGTGCCAGCAGCGTAGCTACACCGCCCAATTACAATGAGCAGTTCTTC. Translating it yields CASSVATPPNYNEQFF.

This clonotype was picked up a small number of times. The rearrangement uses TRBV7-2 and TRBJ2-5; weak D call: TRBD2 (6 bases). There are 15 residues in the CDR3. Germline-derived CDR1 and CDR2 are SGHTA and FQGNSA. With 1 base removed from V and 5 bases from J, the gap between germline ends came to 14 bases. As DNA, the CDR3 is TGTGCCAGCAGCTTAGGGGGGGTGCTGCCCGAGACCCAGTACTTC. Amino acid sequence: CASSLGGVLPETQYF. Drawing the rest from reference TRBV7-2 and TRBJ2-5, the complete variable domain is GAGVSQSPSNKVTEKGKDVELRCDPISGHTALYWYRQSLGQGLEFLIYFQGNSAPDKSGLPSDRFSAERTGGSVSTLTIQRTQQEDSAVYLCASSLGGVLPETQYFGPGTRLLVL.

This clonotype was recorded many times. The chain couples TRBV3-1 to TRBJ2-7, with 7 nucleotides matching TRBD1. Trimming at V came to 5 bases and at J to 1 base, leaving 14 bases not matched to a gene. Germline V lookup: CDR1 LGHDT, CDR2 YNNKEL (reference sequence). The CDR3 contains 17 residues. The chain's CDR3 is CASSVGGSVGRSYEQYF. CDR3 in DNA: TGTGCCAGCAGCGTAGGGGGCTCAGTAGGAAGGTCCTACGAGCAGTACTTC.

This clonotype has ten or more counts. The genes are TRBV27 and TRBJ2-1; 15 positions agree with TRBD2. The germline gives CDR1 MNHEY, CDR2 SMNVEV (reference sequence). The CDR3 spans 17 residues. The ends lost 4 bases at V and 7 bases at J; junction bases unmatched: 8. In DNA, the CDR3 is TGTGCCAGCAGTTCCCGGACTAGCGGGAGGGCCGGTAATGAGCAGTTCTTC. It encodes CASSSRTSGRAGNEQFF.

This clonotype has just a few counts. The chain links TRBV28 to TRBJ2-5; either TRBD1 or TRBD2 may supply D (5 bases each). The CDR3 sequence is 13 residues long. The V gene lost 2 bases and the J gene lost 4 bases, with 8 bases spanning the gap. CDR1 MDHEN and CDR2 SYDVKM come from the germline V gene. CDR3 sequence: CASSLMGTETQYF. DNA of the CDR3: TGTGCCAGCAGTTTAATGGGGACAGAGACCCAGTACTTC.

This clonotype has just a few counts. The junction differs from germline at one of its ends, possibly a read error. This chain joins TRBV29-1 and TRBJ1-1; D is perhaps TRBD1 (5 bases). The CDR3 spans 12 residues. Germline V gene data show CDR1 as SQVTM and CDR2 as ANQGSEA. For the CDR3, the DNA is TGCAGCGTGCTGACAGTGAAGACTGAAGCTTTCTTT. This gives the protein CSVLTVKTEAFF.